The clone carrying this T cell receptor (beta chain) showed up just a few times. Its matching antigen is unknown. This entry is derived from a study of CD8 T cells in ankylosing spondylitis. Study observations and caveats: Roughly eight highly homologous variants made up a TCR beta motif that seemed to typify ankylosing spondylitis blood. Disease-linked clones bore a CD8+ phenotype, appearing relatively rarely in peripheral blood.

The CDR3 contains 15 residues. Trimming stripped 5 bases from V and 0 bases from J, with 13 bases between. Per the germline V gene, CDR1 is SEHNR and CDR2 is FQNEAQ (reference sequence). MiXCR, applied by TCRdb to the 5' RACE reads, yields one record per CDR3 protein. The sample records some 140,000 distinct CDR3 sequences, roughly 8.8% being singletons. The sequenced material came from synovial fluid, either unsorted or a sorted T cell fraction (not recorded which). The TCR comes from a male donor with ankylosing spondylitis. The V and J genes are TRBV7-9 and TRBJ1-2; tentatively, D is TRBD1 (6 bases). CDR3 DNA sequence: TGTGCCAGCAGCGCCAGGACAGCCCCTAACTATGGCTACACCTTC. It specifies CASSARTAPNYGYTF.